This TCR beta chain was identified during a study of cytomegalovirus exposure and HLA in healthy donors. The germline gives CDR1 MNHEY, CDR2 SMNVEV (reference sequence). The CDR3 contains 14 residues. Trimming took off 3 bases at V and 2 bases at J, with 8 bases between the two ends. Samples came from healthy bone marrow donors. Donors had nominal health at sampling but likely had unrecorded immune exposures. Researchers ran the PCR with 60 Vbeta and 13 Jbeta primers. Only in-frame clones appear in the TCRdb table, and some are missing; sequencing was by immunoSEQ multiplex PCR. The table lists 150,000 to 160,000 clones, roughly 80% of them singletons, with approximately 7.7% in the top ten.

The receptor was derived from a man aged 25-40 years in good health and CMV-seropositive. The chain carries TRBV27 and TRBJ1-3, with D possibly TRBD1 on 6 matching bases. Sequenced material: PBMCs. The CDR3, as DNA: TGTGCCAGCAGTTTGGCAGGGGCTGGAAACACCATATATTTT. Residues: CASSLAGAGNTIYF.